This T cell receptor beta chain was obtained from a study of cytomegalovirus exposure and HLA in healthy donors. Concerning this clone: The antigen remains unidentified.

Amplification used 60 Vbeta primers and 13 Jbeta primers. Study processing details: In a later analysis, the count reached 82 million or so unique TCR beta chains, with 8.5 million to 14 million shared. TCRdb's table, derived via immunoSEQ multiplex PCR, lists solely in-frame clones and lacks some. For V, J and clone size, that table is used; D and trimming come from the DNA. The table lists some 100,000 clones, 76% of them singletons. The J segment lost 4 bases and the V segment lost 3 bases, leaving 5 bases of the junction unmatched. Looked up from germline, CDR1 is LNHDA and CDR2 is SQIVND (reference sequence). The CDR3 spans 15 residues. Study results and limitations: A missense DCLRE1C variant was associated with V- and J-gene trimming of TCR beta chains in a later analysis, and an independent cohort replicated the association. Further analysis, carried out later, found HLA-associated TCR beta chains more clonally expanded than equally common other chains. With DRB1 most and HLA-C fewest, TCR association rates differed between HLA loci in a later analysis.

The chain links TRBV19 to TRBJ2-1, with 8 bases aligning to TRBD1. The sample comprised PBMCs. This sequence originates from a woman between 45 and 65 years old in good health and CMV-seropositive. The DNA for the CDR3 is TGTGCCAGTAGTATCCGGACAGGGAAATACAATGAGCAGTTCTTC. Translated: CASSIRTGKYNEQFF.